Following are 25 T cell receptor beta chains from one sample sequenced in a study of regulatory T cells in long-lasting Graves disease. Described time point: newly diagnosed GD, antithyroid drugs for less than 3 months. From PBMCs, RNA was extracted and then used to make the TCR library. Researchers made TCR beta libraries by using iRepertoire HTBI primers and running Arm-PCR on CDR3 regions. Via MiXCR, TCRdb re-called the multiplex PCR reads, giving one row per CDR3 protein. The table includes roughly 430,000 distinct CDR3 sequences, over 15% detected once. These data also featured in a second study, about T cells in Graves' hyperthyroidism and ophthalmopathy.

Source: peripheral blood mononuclear cells (PBMCs), taken at new diagnosis, from a patient treated with antithyroid drugs. The receptors were gathered from a woman aged 25 to 39 with Graves disease.

This clonotype showed up just a few times. This chain uses TRBV5-1 with TRBJ2-1, with TRBD2 identical over 8 bases. The germline V gene encodes CDR1 SGHRS and CDR2 YFSETQ. CDR3 length equals 14 residues. V shed 5 bases, J shed 6 bases, and the junction held 7 bases outside the gene matches. For the CDR3, the DNA is TGCGCCAGCAGTTCGAGCGGGAGTATCAATGAGCAGTTCTTC. It translates to CASSSSGSINEQFF.

This clonotype has just a few counts. The rearrangement joins TRBV16 to TRBJ2-7; D remains unclear. The length of the CDR3 is 14 residues. Trimming cost V 1 base and J 2 bases, with 9 bases left between them. CDR1 is KGHSY and CDR2 is FQNENV in the germline V gene. This chain's CDR3 is CASSQFGGPYEQYF. The CDR3 region has the DNA TGTGCCAGCAGCCAATTCGGCGGACCCTACGAGCAGTACTTC.

The V gene is TRBV7-9, the J gene TRBJ2-1; 9 nucleotides match TRBD2. CDR3 length: 16 residues. V shed 1 base, J shed 6 bases, and the junction held 7 bases outside the gene matches. CDR1 and CDR2 (germline): SEHNR, FQNEAQ (reference sequence). The CDR3 DNA follows: TGTGCCAGCAGCTTAGAGACGGGACTAGCCGGCAATGAGCAGTTCTTC. Translating it yields CASSLETGLAGNEQFF.

Only a few counts were recorded for this clonotype. V is TRBV10-3 and J is TRBJ2-3; 7 bases fit TRBD1. The CDR3 consists of 13 residues. In germline, CDR1 is ENHRY, CDR2 SYGVKD. V lost 10 bases, J lost 0 bases, and 4 bases stayed unmatched. CDR3 sequence: CATRDRSTDTQYF. CDR3 sequence (DNA): TGTGCCACCAGGGACAGAAGCACAGATACGCAGTATTTT.

About this clonotype: A much bigger clone sits one base away, suggesting this may be a read error. The V call is TRBV12-3 or TRBV12-4, the J call TRBJ2-1; D may be TRBD1 or TRBD2 (5 bases each). The CDR3 sequence is 15 residues long. The CDR3 region is CASSTPYRGYNGQFF. DNA for the CDR3: TGTGCCAGCAGTACCCCATACCGGGGCTACAATGGGCAGTTCTTC.

This clonotype was recorded many times. This chain uses TRBV27 with TRBJ2-3, with TRBD1 identical over 9 bases. This CDR3 region has 16 residues. Germline V gene lookup returns CDR1 MNHEY and CDR2 SMNVEV (reference sequence). V shed 4 bases, J shed 4 bases, and the junction held 9 bases outside the gene matches. CDR3 nucleotides: TGTGCCAGCAGTTGGACAGGGGCCAGGGGTGCAGATACGCAGTATTTT. Translating gives CASSWTGARGADTQYF.

In its sample, this clonotype was seen many times. This chain joins TRBV6-1 and TRBJ1-5, with D possibly matching TRBD1 (6 bases). Deletions cut 8 bases from V and 7 bases from J, with 21 bases between. This CDR3 region has 15 residues. CDR1 and CDR2 (germline): MNHNS, SASEGT. DNA for the CDR3: TGTGCCAGCTCTACGGGGTGGGGGCAAAGGCAGCCCCAGCATTTT. Translating it yields CASSTGWGQRQPQHF.

As for this clonotype: A read error may be the cause here, since a much bigger clone is one base away. The chain has TRBV6-1 and TRBJ2-6, with 7 positions matching TRBD1. CDR1 is MNHNS and CDR2 is SASEGT in the germline V gene. CDR3 length: 15 residues. Here the CDR3 DNA reads TGTGCCAGCAGTACAGACAGGGCTGGGGCCAACGCCCTGACTTTC. Translating gives CASSTDRAGANALTF.

This clonotype was detected ten times or more. V is TRBV3-1 and J is TRBJ2-7; D unclear. Germline lookup yields CDR1 LGHDT and CDR2 YNNKEL (reference sequence). V was clipped by 4 bases and J by 3 bases, with 19 bases between them. The CDR3 extends over 16 amino acids. CDR3 DNA: TGTGCCAGCAGCCCCGCCGGCCGGGCGAATCTCTACGAGCAGTACTTC. Translating gives CASSPAGRANLYEQYF.

This clonotype has at least ten counts. This sequence joins TRBV3-1 and TRBJ2-7; 7 bases line up with TRBD1. The junction had 9 bases not matched to a gene; V was cut back by 6 bases and J by 4 bases. The CDR3 contains 14 residues. Per germline, CDR1 LGHDT and CDR2 YNNKEL (reference sequence). As DNA, the CDR3 is TGTGCCAGCAGAGGGACGGGACAGCCATACGAGCAGTACTTC. This codes for CASRGTGQPYEQYF.

This clonotype occurred many times. The J gene is TRBJ2-3, the V gene TRBV6-2 or TRBV6-3; TRBD1 agrees at 7 bases. The CDR3 has 13 amino acids. The J segment lost 7 bases and the V segment lost 6 bases, leaving 7 bases of the junction unmatched. Germline CDR1 is MNHEY and CDR2 is SVGEGT. CDR3 sequence: CASSSGQVYTQYF. The CDR3 DNA follows: TGTGCCAGCAGCTCCGGACAGGTTTATACGCAGTATTTT.

The chain employs TRBV6-2 or TRBV6-3 and TRBJ1-5, with D unresolved. Trimming removed 5 bases from V and 4 bases from J, with 21 bases in between. This CDR3 is built from 17 residues. Germline CDR1 MNHEY, CDR2 SVGEGT. The CDR3 coding sequence is TGTGCCAGCAGTGGTCCTATTGGGCTGGCACTGAATCAGCCCCAGCATTTT. Residues: CASSGPIGLALNQPQHF.

This clonotype was recorded many times. The V call is TRBV10-3, the J call TRBJ2-5; 7 nucleotides match TRBD2. The trim removed 6 bases at V and 5 bases at J, leaving 12 bases unmatched. The CDR3 totals 15 residues. The germline V gene has CDR1 ENHRY and CDR2 SYGVKD. This chain's CDR3 is CAIRSPGSGLETQYF. The CDR3 DNA reads as TGTGCCATCAGATCCCCCGGTAGCGGGCTTGAGACCCAGTACTTC.

This clonotype was observed once. A far larger clone is one nucleotide away, so this likely arose from a read error. This chain joins TRBV6-4 and TRBJ2-1, with TRBD2 identical over 16 bases. The CDR3 has 24 amino acids. Trimming cost V 7 bases and J 0 bases; bases outside gene matches: 24. Germline V lookup: CDR1 MRHNA, CDR2 SNTAGT. This CDR3 is CASTVWTPGLAGGPPISSYNEQFF. In nucleotides, the CDR3 is TGTGCCAGCACCGTCTGGACTCCGGGACTAGCGGGAGGGCCTCCGATAAGCTCCTACAATGAGCAGTTCTTC.

The V gene is TRBV7-2, the J gene TRBJ2-3; TRBD2 aligns across 7 bases. The CDR3 length is 14 residues. After removal of 4 bases from V and 6 bases from J, the junction contained 7 bases not matched to a gene. From germline, CDR1 is SGHTA and CDR2 FQGNSA. The CDR3 here is CASSWGRAGDTQYF. CDR3 DNA: TGTGCCAGCAGCTGGGGGAGGGCCGGGGATACGCAGTATTTT.

This clonotype was detected ten times or more. This chain connects TRBV7-9 to TRBJ1-5; a possible D gene is TRBD1 (5 bases). The length of the CDR3 is 14 residues. Germline lookup yields CDR1 SEHNR and CDR2 FQNEAQ (reference sequence). Trimming removed 1 base at V and 7 bases at J, with 11 bases between. The CDR3 nucleotides are TGTGCCAGCAGCTTAGGGGCAGGGTGGCAGCCCCAGCATTTT. Its translation is CASSLGAGWQPQHF.

There are many counts of this clonotype. The V call is TRBV2, the J call TRBJ2-5; 7 bases fit TRBD1. Trimming at V came to 6 bases and at J to 3 bases, leaving 10 bases not matched to a gene. The germline V gene encodes CDR1 SNHLY and CDR2 FYNNEI. This CDR3 region has 15 residues. The CDR3 sequence: CASSPRDRNKETQYF. The CDR3 coding sequence is TGTGCCAGCAGCCCCCGGGACAGAAACAAAGAGACCCAGTACTTC.

This clonotype was seen a handful of times. The chain employs TRBV2 and TRBJ2-6, with a possible D match to TRBD1 (6 bases). CDR1 is SNHLY, CDR2 FYNNEI, per germline. The CDR3 length is 16 residues. V lost 5 bases, J lost 0 bases, and 11 bases lay in between. The CDR3 spells CASSWGHGSGANVLTF. In DNA, the CDR3 is TGTGCCAGCAGTTGGGGGCACGGCTCTGGGGCCAACGTCCTGACTTTC. The full variable domain, its missing parts supplied by reference TRBV2 and TRBJ2-6, is EPEVTQTPSHQVTQMGQEVILRCVPISNHLYFYWYRQILGQKVEFLVSFYNNEISEKSEIFDDQFSVERPDGSNFTLKIRSTKLEDSAMYFCASSWGHGSGANVLTFGAGSRLTVL.

This clonotype occurred a few times. The V and J genes are TRBV6-2 or TRBV6-3 and TRBJ1-1, with TRBD1 matching 7 bases. Germline V lookup: CDR1 MNHEY, CDR2 SVGEGT. The CDR3 extends over 17 amino acids. Losses at the gene ends were 4 bases for V and 6 bases for J; bases not matched to a gene: 17. The CDR3: CASSFPSVPGGNAEAFF. CDR3 sequence (DNA): TGTGCCAGCAGTTTTCCAAGCGTCCCAGGGGGAAACGCTGAAGCTTTCTTT.

This chain uses TRBV18 with TRBJ1-6; D gene unclear. Germline CDR1 KGHSH, CDR2 LQKENI. The V and J ends lost 3 bases and 8 bases respectively, with 11 bases between them. The CDR3 totals 14 residues. The CDR3 protein is CASSPLGMDSPLHF. CDR3 in DNA: TGTGCCAGCTCACCCCTCGGTATGGATTCACCCCTCCACTTT.

The chain recombines TRBV7-3 with TRBJ2-2, with a possible D match to TRBD1 (5 bases). The V end was cut by 3 bases, the J end by 3 bases, with 14 bases between. The CDR3 sequence is 16 residues long. Germline assignment: CDR1 SGHTA and CDR2 FQGTGA. This CDR3 reads CASSFIGHTHTGELFF. In nucleotides, the CDR3 is TGTGCCAGCAGCTTTATCGGACATACGCACACCGGGGAGCTGTTTTTT.

This clonotype has a count of ten or more. The rearrangement links TRBV4-1 to TRBJ2-1, with 7 bases lining up with TRBD2. CDR1 is MGHRA, CDR2 YSYEKL, per germline. The CDR3 sequence is 15 residues long. V gave up 3 bases and J gave up 10 bases; unmatched junction bases: 12. The CDR3 region is CASSQRSADGREQFF. The CDR3 DNA reads TGCGCCAGCAGCCAGAGGTCAGCGGACGGGAGGGAGCAGTTCTTC.

At least ten counts were recorded for this clonotype. The rearrangement uses TRBV20-1 and TRBJ1-6; D is possibly TRBD1 (5 bases). CDR1 is DFQATT, CDR2 SNEGSKA, per germline (reference sequence). Trimming shortened V by 3 bases and J by 3 bases, and 9 bases separated the two germline ends. CDR3 length equals 14 residues. CDR3 loop: CSARGQGYNSPLHF. The CDR3 DNA follows: TGCAGTGCTAGGGGGCAGGGCTATAATTCACCCCTCCACTTT.

This clonotype was counted many times. V gene TRBV29-1 combines with J gene TRBJ2-3; 8 bases agree with TRBD1. CDR1 and CDR2 (germline): SQVTM, ANQGSEA. V lost 5 bases, J lost 3 bases, and 4 bases stayed unmatched. This CDR3 comprises 13 residues. CDR3 DNA: TGCAGCGTTCTCAGGGGGCGGACAGATACGCAGTATTTT. It encodes CSVLRGRTDTQYF.

This clonotype was counted many times. The rearrangement joins TRBV28 to TRBJ2-5; D remains ambiguous. This CDR3 region has 15 residues. Germline lookup yields CDR1 MDHEN and CDR2 SYDVKM. V lost 5 bases to trimming and J lost 8 bases, with 21 bases between them. In DNA form, the CDR3 reads TGTGCCAGCAGTCGTCCGGAGCATAGTATAGAAACCCAGTACTTC. Its protein is CASSRPEHSIETQYF.